This T cell receptor beta chain was sequenced during a study of shared clonotypes between healthy human individuals (dated by TCRdb to about 2020). Context from the whole study: The cohort included a few men and two women between 18 and 49 years of age. To estimate repertoire size and how much clonotypes are shared between individuals, the study performed deep sequencing of blood TCR repertoires from roughly five healthy adults. Per donor, leukapheresis produced somewhere between about 0.9 and 10 billion PBMCs. Per donor, three plates each were used for CD4 naive and CD4 memory, two for CD8 naive, and one for CD8 memory. To increase sequencing depth and limit assay-specific biases, TCR repertoire library preparation and sequencing were carried out by different laboratories using diverse techniques. Study-wide findings and limitations: Rarefaction of sorted-subset datasets indicated incomplete sequencing despite the large sequencing depth. Higher generation probabilities were observed for clonotypes shared by all four sorted-subset donors than for non-shared clonotypes. Pairwise subsampling indicated that sequencing depth was expected to affect the degree of clonotype sharing among donors. The small number of donors limited the genetic and exposure-history diversity represented. Across several donors, approximately 5% of naive CD4, around 3.3% of naive CD8, approximately 2.5% of memory CD4, and roughly 0.41% of memory CD8 clonotypes were shared. Only blood was sampled, and tissue TCR repertoires likely differ from those in blood. Larger estimated clonotype richness was generally found for naive subsets than for memory subsets.

Healthy HIV-negative adults with no recently reported acute infections or vaccinations were included as donors. Only Caucasian adults living in Nashville, Tennessee, USA were represented among the donors. Magnetic negative selection was used to enrich CD4+ T cells, after which naive cells were positively selected on CD45RA and the negative fraction became the memory subset. Blood was collected by leukapheresis, and PBMCs were isolated by Ficoll-Histopaque density gradient centrifugation and then cryopreserved in liquid nitrogen vapor phase. Analytical flow cytometry was used to check the purity and quantity of every magnetically sorted T cell population. Genomic DNA was isolated from every sorted fraction and measured by UV absorbance on a Nanodrop 2000c. Using the deep immunoSEQ assay, TCR CDR3 regions were amplified from genomic DNA by multiplex PCR. Genomic DNA extracted from each cell subset was distributed evenly over all wells of several immunoSEQ 96-well plates, and each plate served as one replicate. For sorted subsets, around 200 ng genomic DNA, equal to 30,000 or so T cell genomes, was loaded into each replicate PCR. Purified libraries were measured with a Qubit 3.0 fluorometer, size-checked on a Bioanalyzer 2100, and measured again with the KAPA Library Quantification kit. Each immunoSEQ 96-well plate was sequenced on its own single-read 150-cycle Illumina NextSeq 550 flow cell. The original pipeline was this. Because the immunoSEQ output included only junctional sequences and no quality scores, the filtering could not be the same as the filtering used for full-length reads. Sequences were annotated with PyIR, a Python wrapper for IgBLAST v1.9, and V/J genes and CDR3 were assigned using IMGT germline references. Reads with weak V/J assignments (E-value above 1e-6), missing CDR3, stop codons, out-of-frame junctions, or ambiguous translated residues were removed. V3J clonotypes were defined as sequences sharing an identical inferred V gene, J gene, and CDR3 amino acid sequence. Percentage overlap between repertoires was computed as shared unique clonotypes divided by the size of the smaller repertoire. Three approaches were used to assess repertoire richness: RTK rarefaction, the Chao1 estimator, and Recon v2.1 estimates of unobserved clonotypes. OLGA was used to compute generation probabilities for all TCRbeta clonotypes that the gDNA method yielded from a few donors. The table comes from immuneACCESS by way of TCRdb, which keeps in-frame sequences with V and J called. Part of the clones is missing from these tables; in studies checked, under half for an unresolved V gene and the rest for unknown reasons. D and trimming come from the DNA, and the V and J calls and clone size come from that table. The sample table holds hundreds of thousands of clones, of which over 65% were seen once. The ten largest clones add up to over 1.5% of the sample.

V lost 4 bases and J lost 7 bases, and the count of bases not matched to a germline gene is 11. From its cysteine to its phenylalanine, the CDR3 spans 16 amino acids. Left in the record is the CDR3 DNA by itself, 48 bases read in frame from the first base. In the germline V gene, CDR1 corresponds to MGHRA and CDR2 to YSYEKL. This clone was recorded only once. The clone's antigen remains unknown. There are no base qualities to consult, and no much larger clone falls within one base. The receptor comes from a young woman in good health. The sequence links TRBV4-1 to TRBJ2-1, and 9 junction bases match TRBD2. Sequencing was done on a sample of memory CD4+ T cells sorted from blood. This specimen's cell subset or site label, interpreted: CD45RA-negative fraction. The DNA is TGCGCCAGCAGCCCATCTGGGGCGGGAGGGGGGAATGAGCAGTTCTTC. The resulting protein is CASSPSGAGGGNEQFF.